The subject of this entry is one TCR beta chain. Its matching antigen is unknown. Germline V gene sequence: CDR1 SNHLY, CDR2 FYNNEI. The length of the CDR3 is 13 residues. V gave up 6 bases and J gave up 9 bases, with 12 bases separating them. Assay used: immunoSEQ multiplex PCR; TCRdb lists only in-frame clones, some missing. The sample consists of about 33,000 clones, around 90% of them appearing once. Time point given: new active TB diagnosis, blood taken before or within 7 days of starting treatment. Tuberculosis was confirmed by positive sputum smear and/or M. tuberculosis culture. Unsorted cryopreserved PBMC were sequenced, averaging roughly 100,000 T cells per clinical donor. This entry comes from a study of T cells in tuberculosis. Whole-study context: IGRA-negative adolescents, IGRA-positive adolescents with latent tuberculosis and adults with active tuberculosis formed this South African cohort.

Notes on the study in general: Shorter CDR3-alpha in active tuberculosis partly drove smaller distances.

This chain links TRBV2 with TRBJ1-6, with a weak D call TRBD1 (5 bases). The sample was PBMCs, taken at tuberculosis diagnosis. This clonotype was obtained from an adult with tuberculosis. CDR3 sequence: CASSAGSASPLHF. The CDR3 nucleotides are TGTGCCAGCAGCGCAGGGTCAGCTTCACCCCTCCACTTT.